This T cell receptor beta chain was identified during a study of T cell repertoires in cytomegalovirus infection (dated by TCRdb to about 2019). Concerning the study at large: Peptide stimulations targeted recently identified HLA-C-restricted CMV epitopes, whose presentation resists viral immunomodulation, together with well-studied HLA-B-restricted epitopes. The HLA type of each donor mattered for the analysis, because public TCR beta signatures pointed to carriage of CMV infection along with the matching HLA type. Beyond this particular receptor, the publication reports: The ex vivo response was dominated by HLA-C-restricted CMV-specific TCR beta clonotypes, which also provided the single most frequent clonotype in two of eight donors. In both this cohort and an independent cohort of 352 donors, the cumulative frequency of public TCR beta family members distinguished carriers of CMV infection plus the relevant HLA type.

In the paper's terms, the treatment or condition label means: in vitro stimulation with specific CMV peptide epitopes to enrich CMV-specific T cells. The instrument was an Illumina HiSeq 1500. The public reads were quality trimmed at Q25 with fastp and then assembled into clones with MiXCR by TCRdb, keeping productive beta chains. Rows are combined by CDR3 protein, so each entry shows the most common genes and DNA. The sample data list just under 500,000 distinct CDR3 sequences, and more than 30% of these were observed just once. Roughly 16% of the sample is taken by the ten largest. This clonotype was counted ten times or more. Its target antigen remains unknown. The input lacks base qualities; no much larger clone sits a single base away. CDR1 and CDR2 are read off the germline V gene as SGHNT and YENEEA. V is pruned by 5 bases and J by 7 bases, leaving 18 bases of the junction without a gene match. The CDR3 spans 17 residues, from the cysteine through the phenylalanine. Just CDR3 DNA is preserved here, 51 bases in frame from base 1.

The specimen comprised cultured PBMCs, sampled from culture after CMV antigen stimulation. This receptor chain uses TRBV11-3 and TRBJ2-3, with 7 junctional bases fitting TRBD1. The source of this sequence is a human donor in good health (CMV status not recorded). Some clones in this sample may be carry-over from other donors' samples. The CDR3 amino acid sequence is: CASSKRDSNQVRHTQYF. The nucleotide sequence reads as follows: TGTGCCAGCAGCAAAAGGGACAGCAACCAAGTGAGGCATACGCAGTATTTT.